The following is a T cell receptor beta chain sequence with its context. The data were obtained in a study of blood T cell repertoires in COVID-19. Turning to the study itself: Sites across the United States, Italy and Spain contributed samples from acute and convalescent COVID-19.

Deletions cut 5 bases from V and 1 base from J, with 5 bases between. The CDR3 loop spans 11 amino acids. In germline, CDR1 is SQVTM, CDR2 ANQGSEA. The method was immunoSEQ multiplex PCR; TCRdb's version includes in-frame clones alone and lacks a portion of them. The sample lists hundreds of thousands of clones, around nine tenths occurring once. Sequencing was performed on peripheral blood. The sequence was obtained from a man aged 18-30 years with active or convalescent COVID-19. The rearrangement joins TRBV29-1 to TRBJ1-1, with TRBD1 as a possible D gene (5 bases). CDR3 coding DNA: TGCAGCGTTACAGGGAACACTGAAGCTTTCTTT. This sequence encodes CSVTGNTEAFF.